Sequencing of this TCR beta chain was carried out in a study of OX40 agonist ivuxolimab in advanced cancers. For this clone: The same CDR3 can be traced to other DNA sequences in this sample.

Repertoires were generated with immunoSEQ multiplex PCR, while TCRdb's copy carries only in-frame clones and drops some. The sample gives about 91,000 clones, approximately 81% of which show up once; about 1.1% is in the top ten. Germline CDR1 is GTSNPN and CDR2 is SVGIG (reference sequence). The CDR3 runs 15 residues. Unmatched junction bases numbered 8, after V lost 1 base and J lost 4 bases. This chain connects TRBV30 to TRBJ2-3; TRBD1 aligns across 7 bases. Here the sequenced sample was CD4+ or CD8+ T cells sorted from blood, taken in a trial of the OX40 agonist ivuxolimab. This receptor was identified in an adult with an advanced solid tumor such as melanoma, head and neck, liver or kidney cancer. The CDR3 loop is CAWSEQGLIADTQYF. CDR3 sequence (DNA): TGTGCCTGGAGTGAACAGGGGCTTATCGCAGATACGCAGTATTTT.